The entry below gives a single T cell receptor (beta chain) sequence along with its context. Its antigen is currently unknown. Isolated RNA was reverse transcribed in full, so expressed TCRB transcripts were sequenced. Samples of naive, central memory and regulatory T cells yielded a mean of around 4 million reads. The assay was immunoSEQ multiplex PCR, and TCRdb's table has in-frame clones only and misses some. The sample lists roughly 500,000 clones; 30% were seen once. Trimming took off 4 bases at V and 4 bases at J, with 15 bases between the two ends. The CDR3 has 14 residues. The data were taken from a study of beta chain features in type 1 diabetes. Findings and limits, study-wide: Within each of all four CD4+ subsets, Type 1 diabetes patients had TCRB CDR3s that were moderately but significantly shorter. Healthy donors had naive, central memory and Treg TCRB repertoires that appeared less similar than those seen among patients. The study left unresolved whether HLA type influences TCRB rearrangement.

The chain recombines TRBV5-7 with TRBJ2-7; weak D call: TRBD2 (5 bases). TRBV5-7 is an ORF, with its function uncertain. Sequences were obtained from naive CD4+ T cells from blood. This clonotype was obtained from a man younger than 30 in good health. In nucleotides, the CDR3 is TGTGCCAGCAGCCATAGAATCTGCGGGTACGAGCAGTACTTC. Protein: CASSHRICGYEQYF.